This is a list of T cell receptor beta chains from one sample in a study of blood T cells in healthy people across ages. MiXCR was run by TCRdb on the 5' RACE reads, yielding one entry per CDR3 protein. The table has about 590,000 distinct CDR3 sequences, approximately 30% seen once; the top ten hold less than 20%. The sample consisted of blood. The receptor source for this set is a woman older than 75 in good health. Both conserved end residues are part of each CDR3. D genes are given only for firm matches. The size of a clone is reported for some rows only, either as once, few or many, or as a class for expanded clones.

J | size | D | V | CDR3 | DNA
TRBJ2-1 | many | TRBD1 | TRBV6-5 | CASSWDRDDNEQFF | TGTGCCAGCAGTTGGGACAGGGATGACAATGAGCAGTTCTTC
TRBJ2-1 | many | . | TRBV9 | CASSVTSEIVNEQFF | TGTGCCAGCAGCGTGACATCGGAGATTGTCAATGAGCAGTTCTTC
TRBJ2-3 | . | . | TRBV18 | CASSEGLVPTNRTAARTDTQYF | TGCGCCAGCTCCGAGGGATTGGTACCCACTAACCGAACAGCGGCCCGCACAGATACGCAGTATTTT
TRBJ2-5 | few | . | TRBV3-1 | CASSQDPGMRETQYF | TGTGCCAGCAGCCAAGATCCAGGGATGAGAGAGACCCAGTACTTC
TRBJ2-1 | many | . | TRBV9 | CASSVGQNEQFF | TGTGCCAGCAGCGTAGGACAAAATGAGCAGTTCTTC
TRBJ1-2 | many | . | TRBV6-2/TRBV6-3 | CASSYSRQIGSGYTF | TGTGCCAGCAGTTACTCAAGACAGATCGGGAGTGGCTACACCTTC
TRBJ2-5 | many | TRBD2 | TRBV9 | CASSGRGLAGRPYQETQYF | TGTGCCAGCAGCGGGCGGGGACTAGCGGGGAGACCGTACCAAGAGACCCAGTACTTC
TRBJ1-4 | . | . | TRBV4-2 | CASSQGTSLNEKRFF | TGTGCCAGCAGCCAAGGTACAAGCCTTAATGAAAAACGGTTTTTT
TRBJ1-1 | few | . | TRBV7-9 | CASSPEGGEAFF | TGTGCCAGCAGCCCTGAGGGGGGAGAAGCTTTCTTT
TRBJ2-2 | . | . | TRBV18 | CASSPSRGGPNTGELFF | TGTGCCAGCTCACCATCCAGGGGCGGACCGAACACCGGGGAGCTGTTTTTT
TRBJ2-3 | . | . | TRBV12-3/TRBV12-4 | CASQQQGGSTDTQYF | TGTGCCAGTCAACAGCAAGGGGGAAGCACAGATACGCAGTATTTT
TRBJ2-5 | . | . | TRBV6-1 | CASSPKVETQYF | TGTGCCAGCAGCCCAAAGGTAGAGACCCAGTACTTC
TRBJ2-7 | many | TRBD2 | TRBV27 | CASRVELAGTEQYF | TGTGCCAGCCGTGTGGAGCTAGCGGGGACCGAGCAGTACTTC
TRBJ2-7 | . | . | TRBV21-1 | CASSTVDRAHERYF | TGTGCCAGCAGCACGGTGGACAGGGCCCACGAGCGGTACTTC
TRBJ2-2 | many | TRBD2 | TRBV5-5 | CASRGGLADYTGELFF | TGTGCCAGCCGGGGGGGACTAGCGGATTACACCGGGGAGCTGTTTTTT
TRBJ1-5 | . | . | TRBV9 | CASSRRTDPWPQHF | TGTGCCAGCAGCAGACGGACAGATCCATGGCCCCAGCATTTT
TRBJ1-2 | . | . | TRBV3-1 | CASSQFGYFYTF | TGTGCCAGCAGCCAATTTGGATACTTCTACACCTTC
TRBJ2-7 | many | TRBD1 | TRBV27 | CASSISTGFLGEQYF | TGTGCCAGCAGTATATCGACAGGGTTCCTTGGCGAGCAGTACTTC
TRBJ2-7 | many | TRBD2 | TRBV7-3 | CASSPGTSGHEQYF | TGTGCCAGCAGCCCGGGGACTAGCGGCCACGAGCAGTACTTC
TRBJ2-2 | many | . | TRBV14 | CASSRDLESYTGELFF | TGTGCCAGCAGCCGGGATCTTGAGAGTTACACCGGGGAGCTGTTTTTT
TRBJ2-5 | . | . | TRBV30 | CAWTRSQETQYF | TGTGCCTGGACCAGGTCCCAAGAGACCCAGTACTTC
TRBJ2-3 | . | TRBD1 | TRBV20-1 | CSAPRRDRGRDTQYF | TGCAGTGCTCCTAGGAGGGACAGGGGGCGAGATACGCAGTATTTT
TRBJ2-5 | many | TRBD2 | TRBV24-1 | CATQLAGDGKTQYF | TGTGCCACACAACTAGCGGGGGACGGTAAGACCCAGTACTTC
TRBJ2-1 | many | TRBD2 | TRBV29-1 | CSVESAGLAGGPVNEQFF | TGCAGCGTTGAATCAGCGGGGCTAGCGGGGGGGCCGGTAAATGAGCAGTTCTTC
TRBJ2-3 | . | TRBD2 | TRBV20-1 | CSARGGRSGGANTDTQYF | TGCAGTGCTAGAGGAGGGAGAAGCGGGGGGGCCAATACAGATACGCAGTATTTT
TRBJ2-1 | many | TRBD2 | TRBV7-3 | CASSPAGGAYNEQFF | TGTGCCAGCAGCCCGGCCGGGGGGGCCTACAATGAGCAGTTCTTC
TRBJ1-2 | many | TRBD1 | TRBV3-1 | CASSQTDTGGAATF | TGTGCCAGCAGCCAAACCGACACAGGGGGCGCAGCCACCTTC
TRBJ1-5 | many | . | TRBV12-3/TRBV12-4 | CASGTGSNQPQHF | TGTGCGTCGGGGACGGGGAGCAATCAGCCCCAGCATTTT
TRBJ2-5 | few | TRBD2 | TRBV7-2 | CASRLGAGGFEQYF | TGTGCCAGCAGATTGGGGGCGGGGGGGTTTGAGCAGTACTTC
TRBJ2-1 | many | TRBD2 | TRBV7-2 | CASSLTSGGLNEQFF | TGTGCCAGCAGCCTAACTAGCGGGGGCCTTAATGAGCAGTTCTTC
TRBJ2-3 | many | . | TRBV27 | CASSRRETDTQYF | TGTGCCAGCAGTAGGCGGGAAACAGATACGCAGTATTTT
TRBJ1-2 | many | TRBD1 | TRBV7-2 | CASSYGTESGYTF | TGTGCCAGCAGCTATGGGACAGAGAGTGGCTACACCTTC
TRBJ1-2 | . | . | TRBV18 | CASSRAEDYTF | TGTGCCAGCTCACGGGCAGAAGACTACACCTTC
TRBJ2-3 | many | TRBD1 | TRBV3-1 | CASSPSGTDTDTQYF | TGTGCCAGCAGCCCGTCGGGGACAGACACAGATACGCAGTATTTT
TRBJ2-2 | few | TRBD1 | TRBV12-3/TRBV12-4 | CASTKGTGNTGELFF | TGTGCCAGCACCAAAGGGACAGGGAACACCGGGGAGCTGTTTTTT
TRBJ2-5 | . | TRBD2 | TRBV3-1 | CASSQDRASGSETQYF | TGTGCCAGCAGCCAAGATAGAGCTAGCGGGAGTGAGACCCAGTACTTC
TRBJ1-4 | few | TRBD1 | TRBV20-1 | CSASNDRGLNEKLFF | TGCAGTGCTAGTAATGACAGGGGTCTTAATGAAAAACTGTTTTTT
TRBJ2-4 | . | . | TRBV5-4 | CASSPGLIGEQYF | TGTGCCAGCAGCCCGGGGCTAATTGGAGAGCAGTACTTC
TRBJ2-1 | many | . | TRBV20-1 | CSARDPADSYNEQFF | TGCAGTGCTAGAGATCCGGCGGACTCCTACAATGAGCAGTTCTTC
TRBJ2-1 | many | . | TRBV5-1 | CASSLRPSSFTRGGDEQFF | TGCGCCAGCAGCCTTAGGCCATCTAGCTTTACGAGGGGTGGGGATGAGCAGTTCTTC
TRBJ1-4 | few | . | TRBV2 | CASSEGRDEKLFF | TGTGCCAGCAGTGAAGGAAGGGATGAAAAACTGTTTTTT
TRBJ2-5 | many | . | TRBV5-8 | CASSPRTETQYF | TGTGCCAGCAGCCCACGCACAGAGACCCAGTACTTC
TRBJ2-3 | many | . | TRBV20-1 | CSAGRPTGTDTQYF | TGCAGTGCTGGACGACCCACGGGGACAGATACGCAGTATTTT
TRBJ2-3 | many | . | TRBV9 | CASSAQGGGGTDTQYF | TGTGCCAGCAGCGCCCAGGGGGGGGGAGGCACAGATACGCAGTATTTT
TRBJ2-1 | many | TRBD1 | TRBV20-1 | CSANQGTGYDEQFF | TGCAGTGCTAACCAGGGGACAGGGTACGATGAGCAGTTCTTC
TRBJ2-7 | many | TRBD1 | TRBV7-6 | CASSSQGGRGEQYF | TGTGCCAGCAGCTCACAGGGGGGTCGTGGCGAGCAGTACTTC
TRBJ2-5 | many | . | TRBV19 | CASSIVLGIETQYF | TGTGCCAGTAGTATAGTTCTAGGTATTGAGACCCAGTACTTC
TRBJ2-7 | once | . | TRBV29-1 | CSVISLAIPYNEQYF | TGCAGCGTCATTTCTTTAGCTATCCCCTACAATGAGCAGTACTTC
TRBJ2-7 | . | . | TRBV7-9 | CASSDPFSASYEQYF | TGTGCCAGCAGCGACCCCTTTAGTGCATCCTACGAGCAGTACTTC
TRBJ1-1 | . | . | TRBV5-1 | CASSPEGVNTGAFF | TGCGCCAGCAGCCCGGAGGGGGTTAACACTGGAGCTTTCTTT
TRBJ2-4 | many | . | TRBV27 | CASSLAGAKNIQYF | TGTGCCAGCAGTTTAGCAGGGGCCAAAAACATTCAGTACTTC
TRBJ1-1 | . | . | TRBV7-9 | CASKGGSTNTEAFF | TGTGCCAGCAAAGGAGGCAGCACCAACACTGAAGCTTTCTTT